This T cell receptor beta chain emerged from a study of blood T cell repertoires in COVID-19 (dated by TCRdb to about 2020). Turning to the overall study: Collaborator samples came from the United States, Italy and Spain and covered acute and convalescent phases of COVID-19. Samples came from the ongoing ImmuneRACE study (first 160 participants) plus 1,254 subjects from 6 global collaborators. HLA class I and class II types, where available, came from metadata supplied by the sample provider rather than from assay-based typing. The material from the prospective study consisted of cDNA or gDNA derived from T cells, B-cell-depleted T cells, or PBMCs. The repertoires were made available in a free public database intended to serve as a resource for research on the immune response to SARS-CoV-2. Deeply sampled blood TCRbeta repertoires from subjects exposed to, actively infected with, or recovered from COVID-19 were included in the dataset. The sample metadata nearly always contained a de-identified subject ID, COVID-19 status, age in years and sex.

For this chain, trimming is 8 bases at the V end and 6 bases at the J end, and the number of junction bases without a gene match is 11. Reading the germline V gene (reference sequence) gives CDR1 GTSNPN and CDR2 SVGIG. The CDR3 runs 14 residues from the cysteine to the phenylalanine. Only the CDR3 part of the read is kept: 42 bases, read in frame from the first base. TCRbeta CDR3 regions were amplified from genomic DNA using the immunoSEQ Assay, a bias-controlled multiplex PCR. Per the original workflow: Nucleated cell counts per sample were estimated from amplification of reference gene primers within the assay. Sequence reads were collapsed and filtered to measure the absolute abundance of every unique TCRbeta CDR3 rearrangement. For each sample, productive Simpson clonality was calculated by taking the square root of Simpson's diversity index across productive rearrangements. The clones in this table, taken by TCRdb from immuneACCESS, are in-frame only. Not every clone is retained; where verified, under half of the shortfall comes from an unresolved V gene, and the cause of the rest is unknown. V and J calls and clone size are copied from that table; D and trimming were computed from the DNA. In all, the sample holds over 110,000 clones, and 80% of those were seen once. The ten biggest clones cover approximately 3.4% of the sample.

This clone was recorded only once. It has no known antigen specificity. No quality values exist for individual bases; no much larger clone is one base distant. Another Seattle source contributed samples from volunteer blood donors who had recovered from COVID-19. Each collaborating institution followed its own protocols to collect whole blood in K2EDTA tubes. Collaborator samples were shipped for TCRbeta analysis as frozen whole blood, isolated PBMCs, or DNA extracted from either sample type. What the work shows at the level of the full study, not this receptor alone: The quantity of clinical and demographic metadata differed by source and by participant and was supplied without curation.

The sequence came from a man between 65 and 85 years old who had recovered from COVID-19. The sequenced material came from peripheral blood. This chain is built from TRBV30 and TRBJ1-5; 9 junctional bases match TRBD1. The nucleotides read TGTGCCGTAAAGGCGGACAGGGGAGGTCAGCCCCAGCATTTT. This codes for CAVKADRGGQPQHF.